The 7 T cell receptor beta chains below all came from one sample that was sequenced in a study of blood T cells in healthy people across ages. Using a J-beta primer mix together with a sample-barcoded 5' primer, a second PCR was run for roughly 7 to 11 cycles. In TCRdb, the 5' RACE reads were re-called with MiXCR into one record per CDR3 protein. The sample records more than 700,000 distinct CDR3 sequences, less than 70% being singletons. Sequences were obtained from blood. These receptor sequences come from a man at least 80 years old in good health.

The chain links TRBV5-4 to TRBJ2-7; possibly TRBD1 for D (6 bases). CDR1 and CDR2 (germline): SGHNT, YYREEE (reference sequence). V lost 4 bases to trimming and J lost 9 bases, with 17 bases between them. The CDR3 runs 13 residues. CDR3 in amino acids: CASSPGQRKGQYF. In DNA form, the CDR3 reads TGTGCCAGCAGCCCAGGACAGCGAAAAGGGCAGTACTTC.

CDR3 nucleotides: TGCAGTGTTAGCGGCAGCACAGATACGCAGTATTTT. Residues: CSVSGSTDTQYF. The genes are TRBV20-1 and TRBJ2-3, with a weak D call TRBD2 (6 bases). Trimming removed 7 bases at V and 0 bases at J, with 8 bases between. From germline, CDR1 is DFQATT and CDR2 SNEGSKA (reference sequence). The CDR3 extends over 12 amino acids.

The chain has TRBV29-1 and TRBJ2-5; 9 bases agree with TRBD2. The J segment lost 7 bases and the V segment lost 4 bases, leaving 7 bases of the junction unmatched. The CDR3 has 13 residues. Germline V gives CDR1 SQVTM, CDR2 ANQGSEA. The CDR3, as DNA: TGCAGCGTTGGGACTAGCGAGATAGGGACCCAGTACTTC. This codes for CSVGTSEIGTQYF.

Only a few counts were recorded for this clonotype. V and J are TRBV15 and TRBJ2-1; D unresolved. V gave up 4 bases and J gave up 8 bases, with 24 bases separating them. The length of the CDR3 is 17 residues. Per germline, CDR1 LNHNV and CDR2 YYDKDF (reference sequence). The CDR3, as DNA: TGTGCCACCAGCATACCTCCAACAATAACTCTAGTCGATGAGCAGTTCTTC. Amino acid sequence: CATSIPPTITLVDEQFF.

There are a few counts of this clonotype. The rearrangement links TRBV29-1 to TRBJ2-1; D is ambiguous. Germline values: CDR1 SQVTM, CDR2 ANQGSEA. This CDR3 is 10 amino acids long. V lost 6 bases and J 8 bases, leaving 8 bases between the germline ends. CDR3 residues: CSVGGYEQFF. The DNA for the CDR3 is TGCAGCGTGGGCGGTTATGAGCAGTTCTTC.

The chain links TRBV10-1 to TRBJ2-7; 10 positions match TRBD2. Germline trimming cut 3 bases from V and 0 bases from J; bases unmatched to any gene: 5. The CDR3 length is 16 residues. Per germline, CDR1 WNHNN and CDR2 SYGVQD (reference sequence). The CDR3 nucleotides are TGCGCCAGCAGTGAAGGACTAGCGGTCATCTCCTACGAGCAGTACTTC. This sequence encodes CASSEGLAVISYEQYF.

This clonotype was counted ten times or more. The chain carries TRBV7-4 and TRBJ2-4; D tentatively fits TRBD1 or TRBD2 (5 bases each). The V end was cut by 1 base, the J end by 10 bases, with 14 bases between. The CDR3 covers 14 residues. Germline V lookup: CDR1 SGHVT, CDR2 SQSDAQ. CDR3 loop: CASSLGDRAPIQYF. The CDR3 DNA reads TGTGCCAGCAGCTTAGGGGACCGGGCACCAATTCAGTACTTC.